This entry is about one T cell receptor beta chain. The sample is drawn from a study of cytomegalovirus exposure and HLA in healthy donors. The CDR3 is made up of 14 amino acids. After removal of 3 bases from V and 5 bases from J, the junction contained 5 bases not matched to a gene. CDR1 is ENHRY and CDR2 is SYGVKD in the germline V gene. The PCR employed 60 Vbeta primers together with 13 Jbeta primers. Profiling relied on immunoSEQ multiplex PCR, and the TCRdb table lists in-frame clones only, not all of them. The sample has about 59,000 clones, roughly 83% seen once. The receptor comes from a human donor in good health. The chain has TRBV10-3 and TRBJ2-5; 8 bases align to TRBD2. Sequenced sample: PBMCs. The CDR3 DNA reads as TGTGCCATCAGTGACGGCGGGGGGTTTGAGACCCAGTACTTC. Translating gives CAISDGGGFETQYF.